The 20 T cell receptor beta chains presented below share a single source sample, sequenced in a study of T cell repertoires in cytomegalovirus infection. TCRdb reprocessed the reads via MiXCR and lists one record per CDR3 protein. The sample lists just over 150,000 distinct CDR3 sequences; roughly a quarter were seen once. The sequenced material came from PBMCs. Receptors were obtained from a human donor in good health (CMV status not recorded). Some clones in this sample may be carry-over from other donors' samples.

Many counts were recorded for this clonotype. This chain links TRBV7-2 with TRBJ1-6; D is unclear. The CDR3 runs to 15 residues. The ends were cut back, 1 base at V and 11 bases at J, with 15 bases in the middle. CDR1 SGHTA and CDR2 FQGNSA come from the germline V gene. The CDR3 reads CASSLDHSGLPPLHF. CDR3 nucleotides: TGTGCCAGCAGCTTAGACCATAGTGGCCTCCCACCCCTCCACTTT.

V gene TRBV5-1 combines with J gene TRBJ2-1; 13 bases agree with TRBD2. There are 16 residues in the CDR3. Unmatched junction bases numbered 6, after V lost 2 bases and J lost 7 bases. Germline loops: CDR1 SGHRS, CDR2 YFSETQ. CDR3 nucleotides: TGCGCCAGCAGCTTTGGACTAGCGGGAGAGAGTAATGAGCAGTTCTTC. Its translation is CASSFGLAGESNEQFF.

This clonotype came up a few times. The chain combines TRBV12-3 or TRBV12-4 with TRBJ2-2; D may be TRBD1 (6 bases). V lost 2 bases and J lost 7, with 14 bases in between. This CDR3 is 15 amino acids long. The chain's CDR3 is CASSLTNLGHGELFF. CDR3 sequence (DNA): TGTGCCAGCAGTTTAACTAACCTGGGACACGGGGAGCTGTTTTTT.

The rearrangement uses TRBV28 and TRBJ2-5, with 12 bases lining up with TRBD1. V shed 1 base and J 5 bases; nucleotides not matched to a gene: 11. This CDR3 has 18 residues. Germline loops: CDR1 MDHEN, CDR2 SYDVKM. The CDR3 DNA reads as TGTGCCAGCAGTTTATTAATTTCGGGGACAGGGGGCGGCGAGACCCAGTACTTC. It codes for CASSLLISGTGGGETQYF.

This clonotype was seen just once. V is TRBV11-1 and J is TRBJ2-7; 9 bases line up with TRBD1. With 5 bases clipped from V and 6 bases from J, the junction kept 11 bases outside the gene matches. Germline values: CDR1 SGHAT, CDR2 FQDESV (reference sequence). There are 15 residues in the CDR3. CDR3 protein: CASSPLGQGWSEQYF. CDR3 in DNA: TGTGCCAGCAGCCCCTTGGGACAGGGATGGAGCGAGCAGTACTTC.

The V and J genes are TRBV28 and TRBJ2-3; 7 bases are a match to TRBD2. Germline trimming cut 3 bases from V and 0 bases from J; bases unmatched to any gene: 6. CDR3 length: 16 amino acids. From germline, CDR1 is MDHEN and CDR2 SYDVKM. The DNA for the CDR3 is TGTGCCAGCAGTTTTTCGCGGGACTATAGCACAGATACGCAGTATTTT. Translation: CASSFSRDYSTDTQYF.

This chain uses TRBV15 with TRBJ2-6; D is unclear. CDR3 length: 17 amino acids. V lost 0 bases, J lost 0 bases, and 9 bases lay in between. CDR1 is LNHNV and CDR2 is YYDKDF in the germline V gene (reference sequence). CDR3 coding DNA: TGTGCCACCAGCAGAGATCTAGGCAGCTCTGGGGCCAACGTCCTGACTTTC. This encodes CATSRDLGSSGANVLTF.

As for this clonotype: The junction does not match germline at one end; this may be a read error. The chain carries TRBV28 and TRBJ1-3, with D possibly being TRBD1 (5 bases). Germline V CDR1 and CDR2: MDHEN, SYDVKM. This CDR3 has 16 residues. The CDR3 DNA sequence: TGTGCCATCAGTTTATTTGAAGGGGCAGGCGAAAACACCATATATTTT. Encoded protein: CAISLFEGAGENTIYF.

This clonotype has a handful of counts. This rearrangement joins TRBV5-1 to TRBJ1-1; 7 bases match TRBD1. The CDR3 totals 15 residues. The germline V gene encodes CDR1 SGHRS and CDR2 YFSETQ. V shed 5 bases and J 4 bases; nucleotides not matched to a gene: 11. In nucleotides, the CDR3 is TGCGCCAGCAGTCCTCAGGGACAGTTTGTCACTGAAGCTTTCTTT. Protein sequence: CASSPQGQFVTEAFF.

The gene calls are TRBV19 and TRBJ2-7; D might be TRBD1 (7 bases). V lost 10 bases to trimming and J lost 2 bases, with 18 bases between them. CDR1 is LNHDA, CDR2 SQIVND, per germline (reference sequence). The CDR3 spans 14 residues. Here the CDR3 DNA reads TGTGCCACGAAGCGCAGGGGGGACGCCTACGAGCAGTACTTC. Translation: CATKRRGDAYEQYF.

This clonotype was picked up a small number of times. This chain connects TRBV11-2 to TRBJ2-1, with TRBD2 matching 14 bases. The CDR3 has 18 residues. V dropped 5 bases and J dropped 1; count of bases not matched to a gene: 7. Germline CDR1 is SGHAT and CDR2 is FQNNGV. In nucleotides, the CDR3 is TGTGCCAGCAGCCCCGGGACTAGCGGGAGTTGGTCCTACAATGAGCAGTTCTTC. The encoded protein is CASSPGTSGSWSYNEQFF.

The rearrangement links TRBV6-5 to TRBJ1-5; D gene unclear. The germline CDR1 and CDR2 sequences are MNHEY and SVGAGI. Between the trimmed V and J ends, which lost 5 bases and 0 bases, there was a span of 11 bases. CDR3 length: 15 amino acids. The CDR3 DNA sequence: TGTGCCAGCAGTCCCGTTAGAAATAGCAATCAGCCCCAGCATTTT. The encoded protein is CASSPVRNSNQPQHF.

This clonotype was observed at least ten times. The rearrangement joins TRBV6-1 to TRBJ1-5, with 7 bases identical to TRBD1. The CDR3 totals 17 residues. Germline V CDR1 and CDR2: MNHNS, SASEGT. J was trimmed by 2 bases and V by 5 bases; bases with no gene match: 12. The CDR3 here is CASSRGMTGSGNQPQHF. The DNA for the CDR3 is TGTGCCAGCAGTAGGGGAATGACAGGGTCGGGCAATCAGCCCCAGCATTTT.

V usage is TRBV29-1 and J usage is TRBJ1-1, with D perhaps matching TRBD1 (6 bases). CDR3 length: 16 residues. Germline CDR1 SQVTM, CDR2 ANQGSEA. V was trimmed by 4 bases and J by 0 bases, leaving 18 bases between them. The CDR3 region is CSVGSGAVPLNTEAFF. The CDR3 nucleotides are TGCAGCGTTGGGTCGGGGGCGGTCCCCTTGAACACTGAAGCTTTCTTT. The complete variable domain, with remaining parts taken from reference TRBV29-1 and TRBJ1-1, reads SAVISQKPSRDICQRGTSLTIQCQVDSQVTMMFWYRQQPGQSLTLIATANQGSEATYESGFVIDKFPISRPNLTFSTLTVSNMSPEDSSIYLCSVGSGAVPLNTEAFFGQGTRLTVV.

This clonotype was counted ten times or more. CDR3 bases: TGTGCCAGCAGCTCCGGGACAGGCACAGATACGCAGTATTTT. It translates to CASSSGTGTDTQYF. The chain employs TRBV5-5 and TRBJ2-3; TRBD1 matches at 7 bases. Germline CDR1 reads SGHKS; CDR2 reads YYEKEE (reference sequence). The CDR3 spans 14 residues. V lost 3 bases to trimming and J lost 1 base; unmatched junction nucleotides: 2. The whole variable domain, filled in from reference TRBV5-5 and TRBJ2-3, reads DAGVTQSPTHLIKTRGQQVTLRCSPISGHKSVSWYQQVLGQGPQFIFQYYEKEERGRGNFPDRFSARQFPNYSSELNVNALLLGDSALYLCASSSGTGTDTQYFGPGTRLTVL.

In this sample, this clonotype turned up a few times. This rearrangement joins TRBV10-3 to TRBJ1-2; D remains ambiguous. V was clipped by 4 bases and J by 8 bases, with 20 bases between them. CDR1 and CDR2 from the germline V gene are ENHRY and SYGVKD. The CDR3 has 15 amino acids. The CDR3 DNA is TGTGCCATCAGTGTAGAGGCGAACGTGCCTATCGGCTACACCTTC. It encodes CAISVEANVPIGYTF.

The chain uses TRBV20-1 and TRBJ1-5; the D is unclear. Germline-derived CDR1 and CDR2 are DFQATT and SNEGSKA (reference sequence). This CDR3 contains 12 residues. The V end was cut by 5 bases, the J end by 4 bases, with 9 bases between. CDR3 bases: TGCAGTGCTGGCAGCCCAAATCAGCCCCAGCATTTT. Translating it yields CSAGSPNQPQHF.

This clonotype was found a few times. This chain connects TRBV5-4 to TRBJ1-5, with a weak D call TRBD1 (5 bases). The V and J ends lost 4 bases and 6 bases respectively, with 14 bases between them. This CDR3 has 14 amino acids. Germline V gene lookup returns CDR1 SGHNT and CDR2 YYREEE (reference sequence). CDR3 in DNA: TGTGCCAGCAGCCCGTGGGGGGTAGGTCAGCCCCAGCATTTT. It encodes CASSPWGVGQPQHF.

CDR3 in amino acids: CASRAGAGEAFF. CDR3 bases: TGTGCCAGCAGGGCGGGGGCTGGTGAAGCTTTCTTT. The J gene is TRBJ1-1, the V gene TRBV13; perhaps TRBD1 as D (6 bases). Germline CDR1 is PRHDT and CDR2 is FYEKMQ (reference sequence). With 6 bases removed from V and 7 bases from J, the gap between germline ends came to 12 bases. The CDR3 totals 12 residues.

This clonotype has more than one count but fewer than ten. The V gene is TRBV7-2, the J gene TRBJ2-3; D might be TRBD1 (6 bases). The CDR3 spans 15 residues. With 1 base removed from V and 1 base from J, the gap between germline ends came to 9 bases. The germline CDR1 and CDR2 sequences are SGHTA and FQGNSA. The CDR3 protein is CASSLGPGGTDTQYF. In DNA, the CDR3 is TGTGCCAGCAGCTTAGGTCCAGGGGGCACAGATACGCAGTATTTT.